This T cell receptor beta chain was found in a study of shared clonotypes between healthy human individuals. Study observations and caveats: Generation probabilities were higher for clonotypes shared across all four sorted-subset donors than for unshared ones.

About this clone itself: Its target is not known.

The V and J ends lost 3 bases and 0 bases respectively, with 9 bases between them. The CDR3 is 15 residues long. Germline-derived CDR1 and CDR2 are SGHTA and FQGNSA. TCRdb keeps only in-frame clones here, not all; method: immunoSEQ multiplex PCR. The table shows over a million clones, with roughly 96% occurring only once. The source material was naive CD4+ T cells sorted from blood. Subset reported: CD45RA+ positively selected. This TCR was recovered from a man aged 30-40 years in good health. The genes are TRBV7-2 and TRBJ1-5; D unresolved. Here the CDR3 reads CASSLTVYSNQPQHF. The DNA for the CDR3 is TGTGCCAGCAGCTTGACGGTTTATAGCAATCAGCCCCAGCATTTT.